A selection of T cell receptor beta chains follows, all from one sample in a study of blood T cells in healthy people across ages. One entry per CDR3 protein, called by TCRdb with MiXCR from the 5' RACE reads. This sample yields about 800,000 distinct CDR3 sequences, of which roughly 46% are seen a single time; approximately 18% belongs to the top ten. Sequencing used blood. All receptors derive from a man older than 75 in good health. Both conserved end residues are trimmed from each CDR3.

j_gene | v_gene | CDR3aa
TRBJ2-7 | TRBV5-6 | ASSLGATRSSYEQY
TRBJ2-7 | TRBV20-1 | SADPRTGKPYEQY
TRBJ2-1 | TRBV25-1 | ASSEYKGGLYNEQF
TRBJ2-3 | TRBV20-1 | SAAGTGGPDTQY
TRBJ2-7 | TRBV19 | ASRDSHYNEQY
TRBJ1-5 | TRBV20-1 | SAVQGADQPQH
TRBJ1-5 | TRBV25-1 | ASSDTWTYSNQPQH
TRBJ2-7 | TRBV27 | ASSPVGTGNYEQY
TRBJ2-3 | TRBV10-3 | AISDSSTDTQY
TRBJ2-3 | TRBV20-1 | SARDGIEAASTDTQY
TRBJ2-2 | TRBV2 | ASSEVGLAGSGELF
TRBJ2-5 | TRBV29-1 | SVELLAGGVAETQY
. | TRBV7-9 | ASSLALRAYEQY
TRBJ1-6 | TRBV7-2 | ASSPDRGQSALH
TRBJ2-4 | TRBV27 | ASSLSALIAKNIQY
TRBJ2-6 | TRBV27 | ASSLRGGANVLT
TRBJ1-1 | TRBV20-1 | SARGSGYEAF
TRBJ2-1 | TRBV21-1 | ASSRGGTSGNCSYNEQF
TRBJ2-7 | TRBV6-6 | ASKQGEGKQY
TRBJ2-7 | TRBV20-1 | SATATGAYEQY
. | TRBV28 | ASSEIAGGLDEQY
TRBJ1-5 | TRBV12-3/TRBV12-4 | ASSTSGRQGITNQPQH
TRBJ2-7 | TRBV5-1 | AGTSNPGGYEQY
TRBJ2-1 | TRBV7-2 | ASSLRGREGNEQF
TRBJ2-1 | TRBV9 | ASSSSRTSGRMPEQF
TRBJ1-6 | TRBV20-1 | SAREETGGYNSPLH
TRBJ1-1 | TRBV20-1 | SASSTGGWNTEAF
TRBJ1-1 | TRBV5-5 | ASSPAGDTEAF
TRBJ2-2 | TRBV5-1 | ASSYGDEGTGELF
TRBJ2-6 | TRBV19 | ASSIARGAGANVLT
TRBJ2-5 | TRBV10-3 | AISDGNQETQY
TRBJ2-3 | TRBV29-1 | SVVAGGPTDTQY
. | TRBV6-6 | ASRGLRGGSYNEQY